This TCR beta chain is drawn from a study of T cell changes during pregnancy in multiple sclerosis (dated by TCRdb to between 2017 and 2020). Regarding the study in general: In women with multiple sclerosis, the researchers looked at how the T cell repertoire shifted as pregnancy progressed.

The library was obtained by the immunoSEQ multiplex PCR assay. In its TCRdb copy, this immuneACCESS table keeps in-frame sequences only and misses some clones. Where compared with another copy, unresolved V genes explain less than half of these, and the others have no known cause. The sample yields roughly 90,000 clones; more than 85% were counted once. The ten largest clones add up to around 1.8% of the sample. The germline V gene sets CDR1 to KGHSH and CDR2 to LQKENI. The CDR3 numbers 15 residues from cysteine through phenylalanine. Only the CDR3 portion is preserved as DNA: 45 bases, with reading frame beginning at the first base. At the junction V is shortened by 8 bases and J by 7 bases, with 18 bases in between. Note on this clone: The target of this receptor is not known. The record has no base qualities; no much larger clone is one base away.

This material consisted of peripheral blood, taken in the first trimester of pregnancy. The receptor was isolated from a female donor in good health, enrolled as a control in a pregnancy study. The sequence links TRBV18 to TRBJ1-6; the best D guess is TRBD1, with 6 bases matching. DNA sequence: TGTGCCAGCACTAATCGCACAGGGCAGAATTCACCCCTCCACTTT. It encodes CASTNRTGQNSPLHF.